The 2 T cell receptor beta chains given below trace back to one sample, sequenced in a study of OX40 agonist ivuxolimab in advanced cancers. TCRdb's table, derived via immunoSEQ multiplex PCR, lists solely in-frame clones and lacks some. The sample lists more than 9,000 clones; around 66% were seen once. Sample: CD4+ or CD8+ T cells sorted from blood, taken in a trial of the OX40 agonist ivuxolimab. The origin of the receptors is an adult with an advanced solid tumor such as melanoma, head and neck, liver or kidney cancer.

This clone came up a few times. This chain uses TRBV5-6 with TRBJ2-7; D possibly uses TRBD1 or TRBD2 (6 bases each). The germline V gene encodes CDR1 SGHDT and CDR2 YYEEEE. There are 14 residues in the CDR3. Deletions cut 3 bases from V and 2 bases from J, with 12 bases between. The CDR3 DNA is TGTGCCAGCAGCTCACCCGGGGGCGCCTACGAGCAGTACTTC. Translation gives CASSSPGGAYEQYF.

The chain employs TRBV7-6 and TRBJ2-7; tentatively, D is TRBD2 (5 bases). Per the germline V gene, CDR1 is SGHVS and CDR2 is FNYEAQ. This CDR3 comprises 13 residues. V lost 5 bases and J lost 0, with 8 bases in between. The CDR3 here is CASSQADSYEQYF. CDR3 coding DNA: TGTGCCAGCAGCCAAGCGGACTCCTACGAGCAGTACTTC.